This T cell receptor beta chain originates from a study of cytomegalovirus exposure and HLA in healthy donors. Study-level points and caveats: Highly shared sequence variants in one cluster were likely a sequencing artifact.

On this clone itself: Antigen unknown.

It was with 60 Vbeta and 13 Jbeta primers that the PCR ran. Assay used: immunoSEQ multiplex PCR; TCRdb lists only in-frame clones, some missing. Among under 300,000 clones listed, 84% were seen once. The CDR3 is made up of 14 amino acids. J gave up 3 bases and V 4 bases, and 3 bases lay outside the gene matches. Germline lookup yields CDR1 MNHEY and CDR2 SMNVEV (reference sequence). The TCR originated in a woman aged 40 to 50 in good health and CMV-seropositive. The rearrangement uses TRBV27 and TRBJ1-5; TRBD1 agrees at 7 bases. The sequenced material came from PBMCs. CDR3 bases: TGTGCCAGCAGTTGGGACAGCTTCAATCAGCCCCAGCATTTT. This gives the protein CASSWDSFNQPQHF.